This T cell receptor (beta chain) is from a study of CD8 T cells in Susac syndrome. Random hexamers served to reverse transcribe about 0.45 to 1 ug RNA. The immunoSEQ assay covered 54 Vbeta and 13 Jbeta segments for CDR3. MiXCR, run by TCRdb on the immunoSEQ multiplex PCR reads, gives a single entry per CDR3 protein. The profile shows over 350,000 distinct CDR3 sequences, roughly 85% of them singletons. CDR3 size: 15 residues. In germline, CDR1 is MGHRA, CDR2 YSYEKL. V shed 4 bases, J shed 7 bases, and the junction held 8 bases outside the gene matches. Sequencing input: CD8+ T cells from PBMCs. This clonotype was obtained from a human donor with multiple sclerosis. The chain combines TRBV4-1 with TRBJ2-1; 9 positions match TRBD1. Written as DNA, the CDR3 is TGCGCCAGCAGCCCCCTACAGGGGGCTCTGAATGAGCAGTTCTTC. It specifies CASSPLQGALNEQFF.